This T cell receptor beta chain was identified during a study of shared clonotypes between healthy human individuals. Study information: Each donor's CD4 naive and CD4 memory cells filled three plates apiece, CD8 naive two, and CD8 memory one.

Investigators spread the genomic DNA of each subset evenly over several immunoSEQ plates. Clones were sequenced by immunoSEQ multiplex PCR, and TCRdb holds only the in-frame ones, with some missing. The sample yields roughly 2,000,000 clones, about 95% seen once. Positive CCR7 selection of CD45RO-negative cells yielded the naive CD8 cells, and terminally differentiated effector memory CD45RA+ cells were excluded. In the case of this clone: The antigen is not known.

Broader study findings: Lower generation probabilities were found for non-shared clonotypes than for those shared by all four donors.

The CDR3 has 16 amino acids. CDR1 and CDR2 from the germline V gene are SGHAT and FQNNGV. V was trimmed by 8 bases and J by 5 bases, leaving 24 bases between them. This clonotype originated in a man aged 18 to 29 in good health. The rearrangement joins TRBV11-2 to TRBJ2-5; possibly TRBD1 for D (6 bases). Sequenced sample: naive CD8+ T cells sorted from blood. The CDR3 here is CASGEHAGAFGETQYF. The CDR3 DNA follows: TGTGCCAGCGGCGAACATGCAGGGGCTTTTGGGGAGACCCAGTACTTC.